This TCR beta chain came from a study of T cell responses to AZD1222 COVID-19 vaccine. At the level of the study: Some second doses came at about 4 weeks and others at about 12 weeks; these were pooled.

TCRdb's copy holds only in-frame clones and misses some; the assay was immunoSEQ multiplex PCR. The sample has 150,000 or so clones; 90% are singletons. J lost 2 bases, V lost 4 bases, and 2 bases had no gene match. The CDR3 runs to 15 residues. CDR1 and CDR2 (germline): LGHNA, YNFKEQ. To note about this clone: Its cognate antigen is unknown.

Points from the study as a whole: Samples come after the peak T cell response, not at day 14.

This receptor was obtained from an adult in good health. The chain uses TRBV4-2 and TRBJ1-4; TRBD1 aligns across 9 bases. The sequencing used peripheral blood, collected on day 0 of AZD1222 vaccination. Here the CDR3 DNA reads TGTGCCAGCAGCCTGGGACAGGGTACTAATGAAAAACTGTTTTTT. It translates to CASSLGQGTNEKLFF.